This note documents a single T cell receptor beta chain sequence. The target antigen is unknown. CDR1 and CDR2 from the germline V gene are LNHDA and SQIVND (reference sequence). The CDR3 has 13 amino acids. The V end was cut by 0 bases, the J end by 6 bases, with 9 bases between. The sample is drawn from a study of identical twins. TCRdb reprocessed the 5' RACE reads via MiXCR and lists one record per CDR3 protein. The sample carries around 340,000 distinct CDR3 sequences, 10% to 15% recorded once. General observations from the study: Insertions were fewer in abundant cord blood beta clonotypes, whereas memory repertoires showed none of this pattern. Out-of-frame beta sequences exhibited a weaker degree of excess twin sharing. Conclusions came from cross-sectional statistical analysis, not from following the same donors.

Every one of the donors was a healthy Caucasian. The data also belong to a second study, concerning yellow fever vaccine responses in identical twins.

The sequencing sample was made of CD8+ T cells sorted from blood. This TCR was recovered from a woman in her late teens or twenties in good health. The gene calls are TRBV19 and TRBJ2-7; D is ambiguous. The CDR3 DNA is TGTGCCAGTAGTATAGACTCAGCCTCCGAGCAGTACTTC. Its protein product is CASSIDSASEQYF.